Listed here are 8 T cell receptor beta chains from one sample, sequenced in a study of T cell changes during pregnancy in multiple sclerosis. Clones were read by immunoSEQ multiplex PCR, and TCRdb kept only the in-frame ones, dropping some. The sample gives 90,000 to 120,000 clones, roughly nine tenths of which show up once; less than 4% is in the top ten. Specimen: peripheral blood, collected after pregnancy. The receptor source for this set is a female donor with multiple sclerosis, enrolled in a pregnancy study.

This clone was seen only a few times. The chain couples TRBV30 to TRBJ1-1; 10 bases agree with TRBD1. This CDR3 is built from 14 residues. Trimming at V came to 3 bases and at J to 5 bases, leaving 6 bases not matched to a gene. In germline, CDR1 is GTSNPN, CDR2 SVGIG (reference sequence). The CDR3 sequence is CAWRVTGGKTEAFF. CDR3 nucleotide sequence: TGTGCCTGGAGGGTGACAGGGGGCAAAACTGAAGCTTTCTTT.

The chain has TRBV4-1 and TRBJ2-2; tentative D call: TRBD2 (5 bases). Germline V CDR1 and CDR2: MGHRA, YSYEKL. Trimming left V 2 bases short and J 6 bases short, with 13 bases between. The length of the CDR3 is 15 residues. CDR3 DNA: TGCGCCAGCAGCCAACGCCTAGCCACCCCCGGGGAGCTGTTTTTT. Protein sequence: CASSQRLATPGELFF.

The V gene is TRBV5-1, the J gene TRBJ1-1; TRBD1 matches 10 bases. Per germline, CDR1 SGHRS and CDR2 YFSETQ. The V gene end was trimmed by 4 bases and the J gene end by 4 bases; junction bases not matched to a gene: 7. CDR3 length: 15 residues. CDR3 residues: CASSNRQGAGTEAFF. CDR3 nucleotides: TGCGCCAGCAGCAACCGACAGGGGGCTGGCACTGAAGCTTTCTTT.

The chain recombines TRBV2 with TRBJ1-3, with D maybe TRBD1 (6 bases). CDR1 SNHLY and CDR2 FYNNEI come from the germline V gene. This CDR3 has 14 residues. V was pared by 5 bases and J by 4 bases, with 12 bases between. CDR3 in amino acids: CASSQRGTGNTIYF. The CDR3 DNA sequence: TGTGCCAGCAGTCAAAGGGGGACCGGAAACACCATATATTTT. The whole variable domain, remainder taken from reference TRBV2 and TRBJ1-3, is EPEVTQTPSHQVTQMGQEVILRCVPISNHLYFYWYRQILGQKVEFLVSFYNNEISEKSEIFDDQFSVERPDGSNFTLKIRSTKLEDSAMYFCASSQRGTGNTIYFGEGSWLTVV.

This clone was observed a few times. The J gene is TRBJ1-6, the V gene TRBV4-1, with D perhaps TRBD1 (6 bases). CDR1 and CDR2 from the germline V gene are MGHRA and YSYEKL. The CDR3 is 16 residues long. Trimming pared 5 bases from V and 2 bases from J, leaving 13 bases between. The CDR3 spells CASSGPGAAYNSPLHF. The CDR3 region has the DNA TGCGCCAGCAGCGGTCCAGGGGCTGCCTATAATTCACCCCTCCACTTT.

The CDR3 DNA is TGTGCCAGCAGTTGGACGGCGGGGCAGGGGGAGAATGGCTACACCTTC. Protein product: CASSWTAGQGENGYTF. The rearrangement links TRBV6-6 to TRBJ1-2; 7 nucleotides align to TRBD1. The CDR3 is 16 residues long. After removal of 4 bases from V and 6 bases from J, the junction contained 14 bases not matched to a gene. From germline, CDR1 is MNHNY and CDR2 SVGAGI (reference sequence).

There are a few counts of this clone. V is TRBV6-1 and J is TRBJ2-7; no reliable D call. The V gene's germline CDR1 is MNHNS and CDR2 SASEGT. The V end was cut by 4 bases, the J end by 1 base, with 11 bases between. The CDR3 has 14 residues. The CDR3 here is CASSGIPESYEQYF. The CDR3 DNA follows: TGTGCCAGCAGTGGCATTCCAGAATCCTACGAGCAGTACTTC.

V is TRBV29-1 and J is TRBJ2-4; D ambiguous. Germline lookup yields CDR1 SQVTM and CDR2 ANQGSEA. The CDR3 runs 17 residues. V lost 1 base, J lost 0 bases, and 16 bases lay in between. The CDR3 loop reads CSVEGSHLLLAKNIQYF. As DNA, the CDR3 is TGCAGCGTTGAAGGAAGTCACTTATTACTAGCCAAAAACATTCAGTACTTC.